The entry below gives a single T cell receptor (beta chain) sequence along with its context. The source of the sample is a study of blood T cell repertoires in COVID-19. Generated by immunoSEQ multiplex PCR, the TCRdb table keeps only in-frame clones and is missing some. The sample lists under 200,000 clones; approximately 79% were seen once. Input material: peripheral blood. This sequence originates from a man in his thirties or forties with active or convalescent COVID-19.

This CDR3 reads CASSGDRGRNQPQHF. CDR3 DNA sequence: TGTGCCAGTAGTGGGGACAGGGGGCGCAATCAGCCCCAGCATTTT. The chain carries TRBV19 and TRBJ1-5, with 12 bases identical to TRBD1. Germline-derived CDR1 and CDR2 are LNHDA and SQIVND (reference sequence). The CDR3 length is 15 residues. V was pared by 5 bases and J by 2 bases, with 1 base of the junction left unmatched.